This T cell receptor beta chain originates from a study of PD-L1 blockade in urothelial cancer. The overall study: Bladder-origin urothelial cancer in males described about 85% of the 29 patients. Between 0 and 3 prior chemotherapy regimens had been given to patients. It was at 3 weeks (second dose) and 6 weeks after treatment start that blood was analyzed. The median T cell count in blood samples was 110,000 to 150,000.

Clones were sequenced by immunoSEQ multiplex PCR, and TCRdb holds only the in-frame ones, with some missing. The table shows more than 45,000 clones, with roughly 80% occurring only once. Sequencing used PBMCs, obtained around atezolizumab (anti-PD-L1) treatment. The TCR comes from a man in his 70s with urothelial cancer.

CDR3 nucleotides: TGCGCCAGCAGCCTCCAACAGGGGTCCAACACCATATATTTT. Its translation: CASSLQQGSNTIYF. V usage is TRBV4-1 and J usage is TRBJ1-3; 7 bases align to TRBD1. After removal of 4 bases from V and 7 bases from J, the junction contained 7 bases not matched to a gene. This CDR3 is built from 14 residues. CDR1 and CDR2 (germline): MGHRA, YSYEKL.